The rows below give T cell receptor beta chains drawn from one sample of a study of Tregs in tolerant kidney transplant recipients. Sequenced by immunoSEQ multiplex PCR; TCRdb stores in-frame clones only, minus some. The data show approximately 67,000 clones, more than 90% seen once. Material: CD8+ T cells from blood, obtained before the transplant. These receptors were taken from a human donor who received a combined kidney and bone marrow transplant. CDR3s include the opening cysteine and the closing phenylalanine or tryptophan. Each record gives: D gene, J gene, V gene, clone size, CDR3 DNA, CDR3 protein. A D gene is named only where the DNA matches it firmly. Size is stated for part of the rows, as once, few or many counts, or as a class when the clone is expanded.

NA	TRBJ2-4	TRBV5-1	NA	TGCGCCAGCAGCCAAACTTGGACAGATGACCTTTTTAGGGGAAACATTCAGTACTTC	CASSQTWTDDLFRGNIQYF
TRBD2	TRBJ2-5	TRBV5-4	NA	TGTGCCAGCAGCTTACCTCTAGCGGGAGGGCCTGGGGAGACCCAGTACTTC	CASSLPLAGGPGETQYF
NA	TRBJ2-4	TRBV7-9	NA	TGTGCCAGCAGCCCTCGCGGGCAGGGGTTAACCAAAAACATTCAGTACTTC	CASSPRGQGLTKNIQYF
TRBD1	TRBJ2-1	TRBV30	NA	TGTGCCTGGGATGCCGGGACAGAGGGAAAGCAGTTCTTC	CAWDAGTEGKQFF
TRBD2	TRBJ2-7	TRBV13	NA	TGTGCCAGCAGCCACAGGACTAGCGGGATGTACGAGCAGTACTTC	CASSHRTSGMYEQYF
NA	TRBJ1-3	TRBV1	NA	TGCACCAGCAGCCAAGATCTTCGGGACAGGTCATATTCTGGAAACACCATATATTTT	CTSSQDLRDRSYSGNTIYF
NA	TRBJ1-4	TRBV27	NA	TGTGCCAGCAGTTTAAGCAGGGCCGGTGAAAAACTGTTTTTT	CASSLSRAGEKLFF
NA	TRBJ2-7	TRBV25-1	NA	TGTGCCAGCAGTGAACCGGGACTTTACTACGAGCAGTACTTC	CASSEPGLYYEQYF
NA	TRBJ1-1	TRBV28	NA	TGTGCCAGTCAGACAGACATGATAAGGCTGAACACTGAAGCTTTCTTT	CASQTDMIRLNTEAFF
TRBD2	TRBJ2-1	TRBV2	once	TGTGCCAGAGAGGAGGGAGGGGTGAGGAATGAGCAGTTCTTC	CAREEGGVRNEQFF
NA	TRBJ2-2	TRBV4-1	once	TGCGCCAGCAGCCAAGGCCCAGCGGGACAACCGGTGTTTTTT	CASSQGPAGQPVFF
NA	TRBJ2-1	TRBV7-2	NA	TGTGCCAGCAGACCTGGGGAGTCCAATGAGCAGTTCTTC	CASRPGESNEQFF
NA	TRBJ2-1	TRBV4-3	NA	TGCGCCAGCAGCCATGCTCCGGGGGACAATGAGCAGTTCTTC	CASSHAPGDNEQFF
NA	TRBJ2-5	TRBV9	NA	TGTGCCAGCAGCCCAAGACTAGATTTGAAGACCCAGTACTTC	CASSPRLDLKTQYF
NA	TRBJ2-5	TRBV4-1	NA	TGCGCCAGCAGCCACAATAGCTACCCCCCGCAGACCCAGTACTTC	CASSHNSYPPQTQYF
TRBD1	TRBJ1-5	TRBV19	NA	TGTGCCGGGGGACAGAATCAGCCCCAGCATTTT	CAGGQNQPQHF
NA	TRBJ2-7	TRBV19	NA	TGTGCCAGTAGTATCGGACAGCCAGACTACGAGCAGTACTTC	CASSIGQPDYEQYF
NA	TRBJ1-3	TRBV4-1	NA	TGCGCCAGCAACCCTACGCAGGGAGGAAACACCATATATTTT	CASNPTQGGNTIYF
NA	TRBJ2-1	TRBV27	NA	TGTGCCAGCAGTTTTGCGGGGTTTGATGAGCAGTTCTTC	CASSFAGFDEQFF
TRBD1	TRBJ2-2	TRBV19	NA	TGTGCCAGTAGGAACCGGGACAGGGGAAAATCCGGGGAGCTGTTTTTT	CASRNRDRGKSGELFF
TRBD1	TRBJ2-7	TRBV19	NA	TGTGCCAGTAGTCCACAGGGGGCGTCTAACGAGCAGTACTTC	CASSPQGASNEQYF
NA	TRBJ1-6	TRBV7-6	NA	TGTGCCAGCAGCTCCACAGGGCTGTTTTCACCCCTCCACTTT	CASSSTGLFSPLHF
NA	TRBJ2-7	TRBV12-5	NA	TGTGCTAGTGGTTTGGGGAGCGACGAGCAGTACTTC	CASGLGSDEQYF
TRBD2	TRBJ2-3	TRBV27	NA	TGTGCCAGCAGTCCCTGGGACTACCTCACAGATACGCAGTATTTT	CASSPWDYLTDTQYF
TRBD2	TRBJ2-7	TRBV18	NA	TGTGCCAGCTCACCACGGCTAGCGGGAGACGAGCAGTACTTC	CASSPRLAGDEQYF
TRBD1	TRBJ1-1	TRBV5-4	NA	TGTGCCAGCAGCCGCAGTGGACAGGGGAACACTGAAGCTTTCTTT	CASSRSGQGNTEAFF
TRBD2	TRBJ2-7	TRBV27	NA	TGTGCCAGCAGTTTAGGGACTAGCGGAACCTACGAGCAGTACTTC	CASSLGTSGTYEQYF
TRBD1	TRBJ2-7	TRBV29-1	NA	TGCAGCGTTGACCCCGGGACAGGGTACGAGCAGTACTTC	CSVDPGTGYEQYF